These T cell receptor beta chains were read from a single sample in a study of Ad26.COV2.S vaccination and SARS-CoV-2 variants. Measured with immunoSEQ multiplex PCR; TCRdb has only the in-frame clones, and not every one. The table has about half a million clones, roughly 87% seen once. Here the sequenced sample was peripheral blood, taken in a trial of Ad26.COV2.S vaccine versus placebo. These TCRs come from a person between 18 and 60 years old who received the Ad26.COV2.S COVID-19 vaccine or a placebo. Both conserved end residues are part of each CDR3. The D gene is left open where the match is weak. The size entry is marked missing in some rows and otherwise reads once, few, many or a size class.

TGTGCCAGCAGCCATTACAGCCGGGAGACCCAGTACTTC | CASSHYSRETQYF | NA | 13 | TRBJ2-5 | TRBV3-1/TRBV3-2 | NA
TGTGCCAGCAGTGAGGAGGACAGGGGGCTGAATGAAGCTTTCTTT | CASSEEDRGLNEAFF | NA | 15 | TRBJ1-1 | TRBV2 | TRBD1
TGTGCCAGCAGTCTTGGACTAGTGAATTTCAATGAGCAGTTCTTC | CASSLGLVNFNEQFF | NA | 15 | TRBJ2-1 | TRBV28 | TRBD2
TGTGCCAGCAGGGGGGGGTGGGACATTCAGTACTTC | CASRGGWDIQYF | once | 12 | TRBJ2-4 | TRBV27 | TRBD2
TGTGCCAGCAGGGGAAGCTCTGGGGCCAACGTCCTGACTTTC | CASRGSSGANVLTF | NA | 14 | TRBJ2-6 | TRBV28 | NA
TGTGCCAGCTCAGGGGCCGGCTCCTACAATGAGCAGTTCTTC | CASSGAGSYNEQFF | NA | 14 | TRBJ2-1 | TRBV7-2 | NA
TGTGCCAGCAGCTCGATGCTCGAGACCCAGTACTTC | CASSSMLETQYF | NA | 12 | TRBJ2-5 | TRBV11-2 | NA
TGTGCCAGCAGCTTAAACGGACAGGGCTATAATTCACCCCTCCACTTT | CASSLNGQGYNSPLHF | NA | 16 | TRBJ1-6 | TRBV11-2 | TRBD1
TGTGCCAGCAGTCCATACAGGGGCTCCTACAATGAGCAGTTCTTC | CASSPYRGSYNEQFF | NA | 15 | TRBJ2-1 | TRBV28 | TRBD1
TGTGCCACCAGTGACCTCTGGGACAATGAGCAGTTCTTC | CATSDLWDNEQFF | NA | 13 | TRBJ2-1 | TRBV24-1 | NA
TGTGCCACCAGCGCACCGGGACTGACTACCTACGAGCAGTACTTC | CATSAPGLTTYEQYF | once | 15 | TRBJ2-7 | TRBV15 | NA
TGTGCCAGCAGCTTGTACGGGTCACTGTATAATTCACCCCTCCACTTT | CASSLYGSLYNSPLHF | NA | 16 | TRBJ1-6 | TRBV5-4 | NA
TGTGCCAGCAGCTTAGTAGGGGCGAACACTGAAGCTTTCTTT | CASSLVGANTEAFF | NA | 14 | TRBJ1-1 | TRBV7-6 | NA
TGTGCCAGCAGTTTTCCGGGGGTCGGTGAGCAGTTCTTC | CASSFPGVGEQFF | NA | 13 | TRBJ2-1 | TRBV28 | NA
TGTGCCAGCAGCAGGCCCAGGGGGAGAACTGAAGCTTTCTTT | CASSRPRGRTEAFF | NA | 14 | TRBJ1-1 | TRBV11-3 | TRBD1
TGTGCCAGCAGTGAAGGAGGACGGGGCTACGAGCAGTACTTC | CASSEGGRGYEQYF | NA | 14 | TRBJ2-7 | TRBV2 | NA
TGTGCCAGTAGTATTTTGTTATCCGCGGGCAATCAGCCCCAGCATTTT | CASSILLSAGNQPQHF | NA | 16 | TRBJ1-5 | TRBV19 | NA
TGTGCCAGCAGCTTAGTTCGGTCCACAGGGGGCTTCAGTTCACCCCTCCACTTT | CASSLVRSTGGFSSPLHF | few | 18 | TRBJ1-6 | TRBV7-2 | TRBD1
TGTGCCAGTAGTTTTGGGACTAGCGGGAGCTATGAGCAGTTCTTC | CASSFGTSGSYEQFF | NA | 15 | TRBJ2-1 | TRBV19 | TRBD2
TGTGCCAGCAGCCTCCCGACAGGCCTGAATTCACCCCTCCACTTT | CASSLPTGLNSPLHF | NA | 15 | TRBJ1-6 | TRBV3-1/TRBV3-2 | NA
TGTGCCAGCAGTTATACCACTGACAGCTCCTACAATGAGCAGTTCTTC | CASSYTTDSSYNEQFF | NA | 16 | TRBJ2-1 | TRBV6-5 | NA
TGTGCCAGCAGCTTGGGACTAGCGGGGTACGAGCAGTACTTC | CASSLGLAGYEQYF | NA | 14 | TRBJ2-7 | TRBV7-9 | TRBD2
TGCGCCAGCAGCCAAGATCGGTCAGGGCCCTACTATGGCTACACCTTC | CASSQDRSGPYYGYTF | once | 16 | TRBJ1-2 | TRBV4-3 | NA
TGTGCCAGCAGCTTAGAGGGAACCCCCTACGAGCAGTACTTC | CASSLEGTPYEQYF | NA | 14 | TRBJ2-7 | TRBV5-5 | NA
TGTGCCAGCAGCCAAGCGGGGGCCACTGAAGCTTTCTTT | CASSQAGATEAFF | NA | 13 | TRBJ1-1 | TRBV3-1/TRBV3-2 | NA